This TCR beta chain was captured by sequencing in a study of vaccination and CD4 T cells after COVID-19. Trimming at V came to 6 bases and at J to 8 bases, leaving 16 bases not matched to a gene. The germline gives CDR1 DFQATT, CDR2 SNEGSKA (reference sequence). This CDR3 is built from 17 residues. TCRdb redid the calling of the PCR reads with MiXCR, one entry per CDR3 protein. The sample consists of 30,000 or so distinct CDR3 sequences, approximately 49% of them appearing once. As to time point: late sampling 161 to 241 days after vaccination in a few convalescent patients. This TCR was sampled from a human donor who had recovered from COVID-19. The chain is built from TRBV20-1 and TRBJ2-1; 13 bases are shared with TRBD2. This sample comprised CD4+ T cells from blood, obtained about 7 months after SARS-CoV-2 vaccination. CDR3 loop: CSARRGPGLAGRYEQFF. The CDR3, as DNA: TGCAGTGCGCGGAGGGGGCCGGGACTAGCGGGAAGGTATGAGCAGTTCTTC.